Below are 28 T cell receptor beta chains sequenced from a single sample in a study of T cells in Graves' hyperthyroidism and ophthalmopathy. TCR beta CDR3 region amplification was performed from RNA transcripts. Primed by the HTBI set, a first-round RT-PCR was run on the TCR CDR3. TCRdb called the multiplex PCR reads again in MiXCR, with one record for every CDR3 protein. The table lists some 460,000 distinct CDR3 sequences, 15% to 18% of them singletons, with 14% in the top ten. Sequencing input: blood. These receptors were obtained from a young woman with Graves' hyperthyroidism.

This clonotype was counted many times. The chain employs TRBV7-8 and TRBJ2-1; 7 positions agree with TRBD1. The CDR3 covers 16 residues. Germline CDR1 reads SGHVS; CDR2 reads FQNEAQ. J lost 2 bases, V lost 3 bases, and 7 bases had no gene match. CDR3 sequence: CASSFTGDRAYNEQFF. DNA for the CDR3: TGTGCCAGCAGCTTTACAGGGGATCGGGCCTACAATGAGCAGTTCTTC.

This clonotype has a count of ten or more. The chain links TRBV20-1 to TRBJ2-1; 7 bases align to TRBD2. Germline CDR1 and CDR2: DFQATT and SNEGSKA (reference sequence). This CDR3 is built from 16 residues. Trimming at V came to 1 base and at J to 4 bases, leaving 10 bases not matched to a gene. The CDR3 DNA reads TGCAGTGCTAGAGGGATAACTAGCGACCGGTACAATGAGCAGTTCTTC. This sequence encodes CSARGITSDRYNEQFF.

The chain recombines TRBV7-2 with TRBJ1-2; 7 bases match TRBD1. V lost 7 bases to trimming and J lost 6 bases; unmatched junction nucleotides: 8. Germline V gene lookup returns CDR1 SGHTA and CDR2 FQGNSA. This CDR3 contains 13 residues. CDR3 amino acids: CASTIPGGDGYTF. In nucleotides, the CDR3 is TGTGCCAGCACCATCCCAGGGGGTGATGGCTACACCTTC.

This clonotype was seen a few times. The chain combines TRBV19 with TRBJ1-5; D remains unclear. Looked up from germline, CDR1 is LNHDA and CDR2 is SQIVND (reference sequence). V lost 0 bases and J 7 bases, leaving 7 bases between the germline ends. The CDR3 extends over 13 amino acids. The CDR3 is CASSIEDRQPQHF. CDR3 nucleotide sequence: TGTGCCAGTAGTATAGAGGACCGGCAGCCCCAGCATTTT.

This clonotype was seen a few times. This chain uses TRBV3-1 with TRBJ2-5; a possible D gene is TRBD1 (5 bases). Germline lookup yields CDR1 LGHDT and CDR2 YNNKEL (reference sequence). This CDR3 spans 15 amino acids. Trimming stripped 0 bases from V and 5 bases from J, with 13 bases between. Written as DNA, the CDR3 is TGTGCCAGCAGCCAAGATCTGACAGTCTGGGAGACCCAGTACTTC. Its protein is CASSQDLTVWETQYF.

This clonotype has at least ten counts. V usage is TRBV20-1 and J usage is TRBJ2-1; D unresolved. Trimming removed 0 bases at V and 0 bases at J, with 15 bases between. CDR1 is DFQATT and CDR2 is SNEGSKA in the germline V gene (reference sequence). The CDR3 totals 17 residues. The CDR3 DNA is TGCAGTGCTAGAGATTTAGAAACCTCCACCTCCTACAATGAGCAGTTCTTC. It yields the protein CSARDLETSTSYNEQFF.

This clonotype was counted a single time. This sequence may be a read error, since a much larger clone differs from it by one base. The rearrangement links TRBV7-9 to TRBJ2-1; D is unresolved. The CDR3 consists of 12 residues. Germline-derived CDR1 and CDR2 are SEHNR and FQNEAQ (reference sequence). V was pared by 6 bases and J by 10 bases, with 13 bases between. The CDR3 reads CASSPDTYEQFF. CDR3 nucleotides: TGTGCCAGCAGTCCCGACACCTACGAGCAGTTCTTC.

Of note for this clonotype: A much larger clone differs from this one at a single base, so this may be a read error. The chain couples TRBV6-2 or TRBV6-3 to TRBJ1-5; no reliable D call. Germline V gene data show CDR1 as MNHEY and CDR2 as SVGEGT. The CDR3 is 16 amino acids. V lost 8 bases, J lost 3 bases, and 20 bases lay in between. CDR3 sequence: CASGSSRQTSNQPQHF. The CDR3 region has the DNA TGTGCCAGCGGTTCTTCTCGACAAACTTCCAATCAGCCCCAGCATTTT.

The J gene is TRBJ1-2, the V gene TRBV4-3, with D possibly being TRBD1 (6 bases). This CDR3 contains 14 residues. Germline loops: CDR1 LGHNA, CDR2 YSLEER. Trimming removed 3 bases at V and 2 bases at J, with 10 bases between. Here the CDR3 reads CASSQKGQNYGYTF. In nucleotides, the CDR3 is TGCGCCAGCAGCCAGAAAGGACAGAACTATGGCTACACCTTC.

CDR3 DNA: TGTGCCAGCAACGCACGCTATGGCTACACCTTC. Protein: CASNARYGYTF. This chain joins TRBV4-2 and TRBJ1-2, with no clear D. Trimming pared 7 bases from V and 4 bases from J, leaving 7 bases between. Germline CDR1 and CDR2: LGHNA and YNFKEQ. This CDR3 is built from 11 residues.

V usage is TRBV13 and J usage is TRBJ2-3; D gene ambiguous. CDR1 PRHDT and CDR2 FYEKMQ come from the germline V gene (reference sequence). The CDR3 spans 14 residues. Trimming stripped 3 bases from V and 2 bases from J, with 9 bases between. CDR3 protein: CASSLAWVTDTQYF. DNA of the CDR3: TGTGCCAGCAGCTTGGCCTGGGTCACAGATACGCAGTATTTT.

The chain has TRBV20-1 and TRBJ2-7, with 12 nucleotides matching TRBD2. V was pared by 3 bases and J by 4 bases, with 4 bases of the junction left unmatched. This CDR3 has 14 amino acids. Per germline, CDR1 DFQATT and CDR2 SNEGSKA (reference sequence). The CDR3 nucleotides are TGCAGTGCTAGCTTCGGACTAGCGGGATACGAGCAGTACTTC. Encoded protein: CSASFGLAGYEQYF.

In its sample, this clonotype was seen a few times. The rearrangement links TRBV6-1 to TRBJ2-2, with D unresolved. The CDR3 spans 11 residues. The germline CDR1 and CDR2 sequences are MNHNS and SASEGT. Trimming stripped 1 base from V and 17 bases from J, with 11 bases between. As DNA, the CDR3 is TGTGCCAGCAGTGAAGTAGGCGGAATTTTTTTT. Protein product: CASSEVGGIFF.

This clonotype was picked up many times. This sequence joins TRBV9 and TRBJ2-5; a weak D match, TRBD2 (7 bases). The CDR3 consists of 16 residues. Germline CDR1 is SGDLS and CDR2 is YYNGEE. V shed 0 bases and J shed 2 bases, with 14 bases lying between them. Written as DNA, the CDR3 is TGTGCCAGCAGCGTAGAAGGGGGAGGGTTGCAAGAGACCCAGTACTTC. Encoded protein: CASSVEGGGLQETQYF.

This sequence joins TRBV6-1 and TRBJ1-1, with unresolved D. This CDR3 has 14 residues. The ends were cut back, 7 bases at V and 2 bases at J, with 14 bases in the middle. CDR1 is MNHNS, CDR2 SASEGT, per germline. CDR3 in amino acids: CASTTHSGNTEAFF. The CDR3 bases are TGTGCCAGCACCACCCACTCGGGAAACACTGAAGCTTTCTTT.

This clonotype came up many times. V usage is TRBV2 and J usage is TRBJ2-2; no clear D gene. V lost 1 base and J 1 base, leaving 7 bases between the germline ends. CDR1 is SNHLY, CDR2 FYNNEI, per germline. CDR3 size: 15 residues. The CDR3 coding sequence is TGTGCCAGCAGTGAAGAGGGTCTGAACACCGGGGAGCTGTTTTTT. This translates into CASSEEGLNTGELFF.

About this clonotype: Possible read error: a much larger clone is one base away. As the CDR3 is not closed by the conserved phenylalanine or tryptophan, this likely results from a read error. The V call is TRBV7-9, the J call TRBJ1-2, with D tentatively TRBD1 (5 bases). Germline V gene lookup returns CDR1 SEHNR and CDR2 FQNEAQ (reference sequence). This CDR3 spans 16 amino acids. Trimming cost V 3 bases and J 3 bases, with 17 bases left between them. DNA of the CDR3: TGTGCCAGCAGCTTGGCAGGAGGGGCGCGAGACTATGGCTACACCATC. Its translation is CASSLAGGARDYGYTI.

The V and J genes are TRBV7-9 and TRBJ1-2; 9 positions match TRBD1. The ends lost 1 base at V and 4 bases at J; junction bases unmatched: 7. Germline V gene data show CDR1 as SEHNR and CDR2 as FQNEAQ (reference sequence). The CDR3 spans 16 residues. CDR3 loop: CASSLGTGVVSYGYTF. The CDR3 DNA sequence: TGTGCCAGCAGCTTAGGGACAGGGGTGGTGAGCTATGGCTACACCTTC.

This clonotype came up many times. The chain is built from TRBV12-3 or TRBV12-4 and TRBJ2-1; tentatively, D is TRBD1 (6 bases). The CDR3 extends over 16 amino acids. The V end was cut by 7 bases, the J end by 3 bases, with 19 bases between. DNA of the CDR3: TGTGCCAGCATTAAGATAACCGGACAGTTCTACAATGAGCAGTTCTTC. This gives the protein CASIKITGQFYNEQFF.

This clonotype was seen ten or more times. The V gene is TRBV12-3 or TRBV12-4, the J gene TRBJ1-1; TRBD1 is a possible D gene (6 bases). The CDR3 covers 13 residues. The V and J ends lost 5 bases and 1 base respectively, with 8 bases between them. The chain's CDR3 is CASSKTGNTEAFF. CDR3 in DNA: TGTGCCAGCAGTAAGACAGGGAACACTGAAGCTTTCTTT.

This sequence joins TRBV3-1 and TRBJ1-1, with a tentative D call TRBD1 (6 bases). Deletions cut 3 bases from V and 5 bases from J, with 16 bases between. Germline CDR1 reads LGHDT; CDR2 reads YNNKEL (reference sequence). The CDR3 loop spans 15 amino acids. The CDR3 DNA reads as TGTGCCAGCAGCCATGGGCAGGGGATGTATACTGAAGCTTTCTTT. As protein: CASSHGQGMYTEAFF.

This clonotype was observed many times. The CDR3 coding sequence is TGTGCCAGCAGTGAATACGGGGCTGTGCTCTACAATGAGCAGTTCTTC. This encodes CASSEYGAVLYNEQFF. The genes are TRBV25-1 and TRBJ2-1; either TRBD1 or TRBD2 may fit D (5 bases each). The CDR3 consists of 16 residues. Between the trimmed V and J ends, which lost 0 bases and 3 bases, there was a span of 12 bases. The germline V gene has CDR1 MGHDK and CDR2 SYGVNS.

This clonotype was counted between two and nine times. The CDR3 is CASSQDLRLAGGGNEQYF. DNA of the CDR3: TGCGCCAGCAGCCAAGACCTCCGACTAGCGGGGGGTGGTAACGAGCAGTACTTC. The V and J genes are TRBV4-1 and TRBJ2-7; TRBD2 agrees at 13 bases. The germline gives CDR1 MGHRA, CDR2 YSYEKL. V lost 0 bases, J lost 5 bases, and 10 bases stayed unmatched. The CDR3 runs 18 residues.

This clonotype showed up just a few times. The chain couples TRBV6-1 to TRBJ1-4; tentative D call: TRBD1 (5 bases). The V end lost 6 bases, the J end lost 4 bases, and 12 bases lay between the germline ends. Germline V gene sequence: CDR1 MNHNS, CDR2 SASEGT. The CDR3 is 14 amino acids. CDR3 protein: CASRPGRINEKLFF. The DNA of the CDR3 is TGTGCCAGCAGGCCGGGACGGATTAATGAAAAACTGTTTTTT.

This clonotype was counted ten times or more. The gene calls are TRBV7-3 and TRBJ1-1, with D perhaps TRBD1 (6 bases). This CDR3 region has 14 residues. CDR1 is SGHTA and CDR2 is FQGTGA in the germline V gene. Trimming took off 5 bases at V and 3 bases at J, with 13 bases between the two ends. The CDR3 DNA is TGTGCCAGCAGCCGGGGGGCGCCTCACACTGAAGCTTTCTTT. Translation: CASSRGAPHTEAFF.

This clonotype was picked up a small number of times. This chain joins TRBV20-1 and TRBJ2-1; 7 bases agree with TRBD1. J gave up 0 bases and V 3 bases, and 2 bases lay outside the gene matches. The germline CDR1 and CDR2 sequences are DFQATT and SNEGSKA (reference sequence). This CDR3 has 14 amino acids. The CDR3 reads CSARTGSSYNEQFF. The CDR3 DNA follows: TGCAGTGCTAGGACAGGGAGCTCCTACAATGAGCAGTTCTTC.

This clonotype was seen ten or more times. The V call is TRBV11-2, the J call TRBJ2-3; tentatively, D is TRBD2 (5 bases). The V end lost 3 bases, the J end lost 6 bases, and 16 bases lay between the germline ends. Germline-derived CDR1 and CDR2 are SGHAT and FQNNGV. The CDR3 is 15 residues long. CDR3 nucleotide sequence: TGTGCCAGCAGCTTGTTCCCCAAGGACTCCGATACGCAGTATTTT. Encoded protein: CASSLFPKDSDTQYF.

This clonotype has more than one count but fewer than ten. This chain joins TRBV5-1 and TRBJ2-2; D is undetermined. The CDR3 is 14 amino acids. V dropped 4 bases and J dropped 6 bases, with 13 bases sitting between them. Per germline, CDR1 SGHRS and CDR2 YFSETQ. This CDR3 is CASSTRTASGELFF. The CDR3 nucleotides are TGCGCCAGCAGCACCCGGACGGCTTCCGGGGAGCTGTTTTTT. Full variable domain (rest looked up from reference TRBV5-1 and TRBJ2-2): KAGVTQTPRYLIKTRGQQVTLSCSPISGHRSVSWYQQTPGQGLQFLFEYFSETQRNKGNFPGRFSGRQFSNSRSEMNVSTLELGDSALYLCASSTRTASGELFFGEGSRLTVL.